This T cell receptor beta chain originates from a study of OX40 agonist ivuxolimab in advanced cancers. The overall study: Ivuxolimab, which patients received intravenously every 2 weeks, was dosed at 0.01 to 10 mg/kg. Study results and limitations: Dose levels from 0.1 to 3.0 mg/kg saw CD4+ and CD8+ blood T cells expand clonally by week 6.

Cycle 7 day 1, cycle 4 day 1, and baseline were the timepoints at which blood was sampled. The CDR3 length is 13 residues. Deletions cut 2 bases from V and 0 bases from J, with 3 bases between. CDR1 is SGHRS, CDR2 YFSETQ, per germline. The table came from immunoSEQ multiplex PCR; TCRdb's copy has only in-frame clones and leaves some out. The sample lists roughly 12,000 clones, roughly 89% occurring once. A word on this clone: What it binds is not known.

This sequence joins TRBV5-1 and TRBJ2-1; no definite D call. Sequences were derived from CD4+ or CD8+ T cells sorted from blood, sampled in a trial of the OX40 agonist ivuxolimab. The source is an adult with an advanced solid tumor such as melanoma, head and neck, liver or kidney cancer. The CDR3 loop reads CASSFISYNEQFF. CDR3 nucleotides: TGCGCCAGCAGCTTTATCTCCTACAATGAGCAGTTCTTC.